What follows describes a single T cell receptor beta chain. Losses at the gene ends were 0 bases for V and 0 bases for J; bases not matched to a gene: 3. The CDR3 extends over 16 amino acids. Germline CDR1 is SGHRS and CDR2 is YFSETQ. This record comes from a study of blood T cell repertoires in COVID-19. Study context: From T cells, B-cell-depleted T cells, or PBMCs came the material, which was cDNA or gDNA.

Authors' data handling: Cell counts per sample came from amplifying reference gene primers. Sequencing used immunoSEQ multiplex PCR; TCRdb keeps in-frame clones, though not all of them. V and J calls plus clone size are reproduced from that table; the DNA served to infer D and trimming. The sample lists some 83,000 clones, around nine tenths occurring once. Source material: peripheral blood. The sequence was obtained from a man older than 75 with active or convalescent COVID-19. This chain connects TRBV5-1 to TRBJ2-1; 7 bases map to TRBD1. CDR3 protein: CASSLEGARSYNEQFF. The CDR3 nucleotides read TGCGCCAGCAGCTTGGAGGGGGCTCGCTCCTACAATGAGCAGTTCTTC.